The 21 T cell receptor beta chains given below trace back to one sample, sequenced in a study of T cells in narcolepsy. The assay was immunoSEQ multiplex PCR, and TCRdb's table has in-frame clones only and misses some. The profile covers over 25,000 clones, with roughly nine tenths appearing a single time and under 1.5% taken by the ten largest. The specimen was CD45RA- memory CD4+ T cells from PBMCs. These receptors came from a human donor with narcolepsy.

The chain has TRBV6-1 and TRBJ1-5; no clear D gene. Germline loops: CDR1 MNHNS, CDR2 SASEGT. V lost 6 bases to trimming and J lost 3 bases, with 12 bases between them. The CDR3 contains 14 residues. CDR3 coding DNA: TGTGCCAGCAGCCTCCAGAGGGACAATCAGCCCCAGCATTTT. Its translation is CASSLQRDNQPQHF.

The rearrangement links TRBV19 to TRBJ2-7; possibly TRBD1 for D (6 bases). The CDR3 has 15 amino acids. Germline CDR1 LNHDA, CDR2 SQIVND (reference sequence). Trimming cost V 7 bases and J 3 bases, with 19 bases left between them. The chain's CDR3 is CASKPGNREFYEQYF. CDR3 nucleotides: TGTGCCAGTAAGCCCGGAAACAGGGAGTTCTACGAGCAGTACTTC.

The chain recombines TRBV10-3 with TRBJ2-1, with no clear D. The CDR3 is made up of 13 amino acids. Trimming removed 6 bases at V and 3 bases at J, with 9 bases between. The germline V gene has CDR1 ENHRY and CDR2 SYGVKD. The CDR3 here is CAIRGRSYNEQFF. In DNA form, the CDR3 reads TGTGCCATCAGAGGGCGCAGCTACAATGAGCAGTTCTTC.

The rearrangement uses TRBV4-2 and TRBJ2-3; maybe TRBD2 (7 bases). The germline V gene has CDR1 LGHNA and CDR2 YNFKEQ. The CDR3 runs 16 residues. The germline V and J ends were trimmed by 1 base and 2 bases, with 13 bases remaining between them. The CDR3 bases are TGTGCCAGCAGCCAAGTTGCGGGGGCCTCCACAGATACGCAGTATTTT. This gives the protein CASSQVAGASTDTQYF.

The DNA of the CDR3 is TGTGCCAGCAGGATATACGGGGCTTACTACGAGCAGTACTTC. This translates into CASRIYGAYYEQYF. This chain connects TRBV6-5 to TRBJ2-7, with D tentatively TRBD1 or TRBD2 (5 bases each). This CDR3 contains 14 residues. The V gene lost 6 bases and the J gene lost 3 bases, with 15 bases spanning the gap. Per germline, CDR1 MNHEY and CDR2 SVGAGI.

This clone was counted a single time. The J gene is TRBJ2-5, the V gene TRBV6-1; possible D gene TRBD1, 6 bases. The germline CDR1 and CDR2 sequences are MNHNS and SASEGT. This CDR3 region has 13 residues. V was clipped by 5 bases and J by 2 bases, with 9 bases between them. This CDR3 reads CASSMTGQETQYF. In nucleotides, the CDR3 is TGTGCCAGCAGTATGACAGGTCAAGAGACCCAGTACTTC.

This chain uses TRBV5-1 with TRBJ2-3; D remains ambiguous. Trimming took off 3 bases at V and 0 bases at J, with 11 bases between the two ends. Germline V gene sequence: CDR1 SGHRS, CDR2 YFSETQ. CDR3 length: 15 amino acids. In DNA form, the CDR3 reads TGCGCCAGCAGCTCCGACGGTACTAGCACAGATACGCAGTATTTT. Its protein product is CASSSDGTSTDTQYF.

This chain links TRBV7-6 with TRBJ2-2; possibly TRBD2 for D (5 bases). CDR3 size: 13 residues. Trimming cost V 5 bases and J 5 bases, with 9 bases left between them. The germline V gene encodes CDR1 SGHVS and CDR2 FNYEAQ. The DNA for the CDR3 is TGTGCCAGCAGCGGACTCTCAACCGGGGAGCTGTTTTTT. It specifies CASSGLSTGELFF.

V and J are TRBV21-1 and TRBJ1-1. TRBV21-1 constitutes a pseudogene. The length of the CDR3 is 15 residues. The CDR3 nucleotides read TGTGCCAGCAGCAAAGAAGGCAAAGGGAACACTGAAGCTTTCTTT. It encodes CASSKEGKGNTEAFF.

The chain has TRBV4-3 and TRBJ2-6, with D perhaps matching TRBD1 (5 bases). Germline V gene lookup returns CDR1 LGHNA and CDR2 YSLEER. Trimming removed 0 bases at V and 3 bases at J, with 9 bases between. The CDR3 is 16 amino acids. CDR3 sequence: CASSQDQGFGANVLTF. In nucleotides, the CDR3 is TGCGCCAGCAGCCAAGACCAGGGATTTGGGGCCAACGTCCTGACTTTC.

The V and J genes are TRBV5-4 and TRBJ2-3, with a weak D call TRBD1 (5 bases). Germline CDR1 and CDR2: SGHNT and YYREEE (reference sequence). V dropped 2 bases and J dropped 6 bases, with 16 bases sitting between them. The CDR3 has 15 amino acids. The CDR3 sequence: CASSFPDSLQDTQYF. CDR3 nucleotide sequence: TGTGCCAGCAGCTTTCCCGACAGTCTCCAGGATACGCAGTATTTT.

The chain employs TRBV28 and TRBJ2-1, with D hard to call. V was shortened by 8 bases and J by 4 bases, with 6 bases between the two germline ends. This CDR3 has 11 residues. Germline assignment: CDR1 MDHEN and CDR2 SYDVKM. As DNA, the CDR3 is TGTGCCAGCGTTTTGTACAATGAGCAGTTCTTC. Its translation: CASVLYNEQFF.

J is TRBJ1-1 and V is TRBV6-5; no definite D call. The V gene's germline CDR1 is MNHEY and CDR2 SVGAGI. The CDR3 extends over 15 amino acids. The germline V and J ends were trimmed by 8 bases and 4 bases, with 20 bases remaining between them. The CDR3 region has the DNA TGTGCCAGCGGCAATCACCGCCGGGGTGGCACTGAAGCTTTCTTT. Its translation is CASGNHRRGGTEAFF.

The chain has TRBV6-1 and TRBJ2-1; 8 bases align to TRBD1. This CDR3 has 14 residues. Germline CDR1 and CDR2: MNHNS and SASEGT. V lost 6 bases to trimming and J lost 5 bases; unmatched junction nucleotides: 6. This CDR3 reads CASRGQGWDNEQFF. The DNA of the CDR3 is TGTGCCAGCAGAGGACAGGGTTGGGACAATGAGCAGTTCTTC.

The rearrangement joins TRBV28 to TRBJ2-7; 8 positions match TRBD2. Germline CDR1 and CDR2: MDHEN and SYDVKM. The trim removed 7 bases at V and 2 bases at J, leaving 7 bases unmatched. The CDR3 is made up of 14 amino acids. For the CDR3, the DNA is TGTGCCAGCAACCCGGGAGGGACCACCTACGAGCAGTACTTC. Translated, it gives CASNPGGTTYEQYF.

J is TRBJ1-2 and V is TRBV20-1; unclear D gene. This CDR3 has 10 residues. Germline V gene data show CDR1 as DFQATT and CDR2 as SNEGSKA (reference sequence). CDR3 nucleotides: TGCAGCGCGAGGGCCTATGGCTACACCTTC. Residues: CSARAYGYTF.

CDR3 sequence reads: CASSLDLNSPLHF. DNA for the CDR3: TGTGCCAGCAGCTTAGATCTTAATTCACCCCTCCACTTT. The gene calls are TRBV7-8 and TRBJ1-6, with D hard to call. The V gene lost 1 base and the J gene lost 6 bases, with 4 bases spanning the gap. Germline CDR1 is SGHVS and CDR2 is FQNEAQ. CDR3 length: 13 amino acids.

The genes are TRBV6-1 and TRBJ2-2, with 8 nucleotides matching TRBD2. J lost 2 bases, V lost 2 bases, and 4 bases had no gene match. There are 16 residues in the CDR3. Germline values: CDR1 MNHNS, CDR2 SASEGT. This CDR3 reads CASSEMTSVNTGELFF. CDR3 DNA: TGTGCCAGCAGTGAAATGACTAGCGTTAACACCGGGGAGCTGTTTTTT.

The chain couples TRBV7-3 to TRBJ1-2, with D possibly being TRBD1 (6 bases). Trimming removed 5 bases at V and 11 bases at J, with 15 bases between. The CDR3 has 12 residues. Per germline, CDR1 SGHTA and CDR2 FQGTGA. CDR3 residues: CASSPGDRRYTF. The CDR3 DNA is TGTGCCAGCAGCCCCGGAGACAGGCGGTACACCTTC.

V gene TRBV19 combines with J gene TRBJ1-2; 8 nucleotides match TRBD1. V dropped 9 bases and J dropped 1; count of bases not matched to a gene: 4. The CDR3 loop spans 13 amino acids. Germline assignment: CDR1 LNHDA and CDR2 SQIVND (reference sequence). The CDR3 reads CASGQGFNYGYTF. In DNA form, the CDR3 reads TGTGCCAGCGGACAGGGATTTAACTATGGCTACACCTTC.

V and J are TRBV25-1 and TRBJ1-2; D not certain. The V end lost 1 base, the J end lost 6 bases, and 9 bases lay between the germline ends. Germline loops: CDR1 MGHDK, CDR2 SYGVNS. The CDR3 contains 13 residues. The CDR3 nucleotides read TGTGCCAGCAGTGAATCCGGGCGGGATGGCTACACCTTC. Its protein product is CASSESGRDGYTF.